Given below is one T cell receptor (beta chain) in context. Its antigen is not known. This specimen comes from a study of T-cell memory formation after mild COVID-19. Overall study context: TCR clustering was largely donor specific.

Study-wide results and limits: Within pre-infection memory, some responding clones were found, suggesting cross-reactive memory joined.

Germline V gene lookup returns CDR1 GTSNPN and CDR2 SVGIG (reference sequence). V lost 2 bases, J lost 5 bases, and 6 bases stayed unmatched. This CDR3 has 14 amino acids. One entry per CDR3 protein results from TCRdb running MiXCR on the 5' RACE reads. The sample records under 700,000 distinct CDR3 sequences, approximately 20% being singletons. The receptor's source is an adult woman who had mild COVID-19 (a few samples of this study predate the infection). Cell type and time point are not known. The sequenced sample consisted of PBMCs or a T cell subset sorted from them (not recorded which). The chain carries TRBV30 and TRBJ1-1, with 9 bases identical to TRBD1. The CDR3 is CAWSSTGGYTEAFF. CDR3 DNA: TGTGCCTGGAGTTCTACAGGGGGCTATACTGAAGCTTTCTTT.